Below, 26 T cell receptor beta chains from the same sample are listed, as sequenced in a study of blood T cell repertoires in COVID-19. The data were produced by immunoSEQ multiplex PCR, yet TCRdb's version contains in-frame clones alone and is incomplete. The sample shows over 90,000 clones, 85% to 90% of them seen only once. Sequencing was carried out using peripheral blood. The source of these receptors is a man aged 45-65 years with active or convalescent COVID-19.

The V and J genes are TRBV6-5 and TRBJ1-3; possibly TRBD1 for D (6 bases). The length of the CDR3 is 15 residues. The germline gives CDR1 MNHEY, CDR2 SVGAGI. Trimming removed 2 bases at V and 8 bases at J, with 16 bases between. The CDR3 here is CASSYRGQPRDTIYF. CDR3 DNA sequence: TGTGCCAGCAGTTACCGTGGACAGCCGAGGGACACCATATATTTT.

This rearrangement joins TRBV5-1 to TRBJ2-1, with a tentative D call TRBD1 (5 bases). With 1 base removed from V and 6 bases from J, the gap between germline ends came to 14 bases. Germline CDR1 and CDR2: SGHRS and YFSETQ. CDR3 length: 15 residues. CDR3: CASSLSRAAGNEQFF. The CDR3 nucleotides read TGCGCCAGCAGCTTGAGCAGGGCGGCAGGCAATGAGCAGTTCTTC. Based on the CDR3 plus reference TRBV5-1 and TRBJ2-1, the full variable domain is KAGVTQTPRYLIKTRGQQVTLSCSPISGHRSVSWYQQTPGQGLQFLFEYFSETQRNKGNFPGRFSGRQFSNSRSEMNVSTLELGDSALYLCASSLSRAAGNEQFFGPGTRLTVL.

The rearrangement uses TRBV7-8 and TRBJ1-5, with no clear D. V was pared by 1 base and J by 0 bases, with 16 bases between. Germline loops: CDR1 SGHVS, CDR2 FQNEAQ. The length of the CDR3 is 18 residues. The CDR3 bases are TGTGCCAGCAGCTTAGAAGTTTTATTAATCGGTAGCAATCAGCCCCAGCATTTT. Its protein product is CASSLEVLLIGSNQPQHF.

The chain carries TRBV29-1 and TRBJ1-3; 7 nucleotides agree with TRBD1. Germline CDR1 reads SQVTM; CDR2 reads ANQGSEA. J was trimmed by 0 bases and V by 6 bases; bases with no gene match: 5. The CDR3 totals 14 residues. CDR3 sequence (DNA): TGCAGCGTATCAGGGGGGAGCTCTGGAAACACCATATATTTT. This sequence encodes CSVSGGSSGNTIYF. The entire variable domain, with the rest obtained from reference TRBV29-1 and TRBJ1-3, is as follows: SAVISQKPSRDICQRGTSLTIQCQVDSQVTMMFWYRQQPGQSLTLIATANQGSEATYESGFVIDKFPISRPNLTFSTLTVSNMSPEDSSIYLCSVSGGSSGNTIYFGEGSWLTVV.

The chain employs TRBV28 and TRBJ2-7; possibly TRBD1 for D (5 bases). The germline V gene encodes CDR1 MDHEN and CDR2 SYDVKM. This CDR3 has 12 amino acids. V lost 2 bases to trimming and J lost 3 bases, with 5 bases between them. CDR3 DNA: TGTGCCAGCAGTTTACAGGGCTACGAGCAGTACTTC. Its translation: CASSLQGYEQYF.

As DNA, the CDR3 is TGTGCCAGCAGTGAAGGACATCCTAAAATCCACTTT. It translates to CASSEGHPKIHF. The V and J genes are TRBV6-1 and TRBJ1-6; D call uncertain. The CDR3 contains 12 residues. Trimming took off 1 base at V and 17 bases at J, with 12 bases between the two ends. Germline V gene data show CDR1 as MNHNS and CDR2 as SASEGT.

The chain links TRBV11-1 to TRBJ2-5; the D gene is possibly TRBD1 (6 bases). The germline V and J ends were trimmed by 5 bases and 2 bases, with 15 bases remaining between them. Germline values: CDR1 SGHAT, CDR2 FQDESV (reference sequence). This CDR3 is built from 15 residues. CDR3 bases: TGTGCCAGCAGCCCGATGACAGGAGCTCAAGAGACCCAGTACTTC. It is translated as CASSPMTGAQETQYF.

This chain links TRBV11-2 with TRBJ2-7; 7 bases line up with TRBD1. The V gene end was trimmed by 5 bases and the J gene end by 7 bases; junction bases not matched to a gene: 14. Per germline, CDR1 SGHAT and CDR2 FQNNGV. The CDR3 consists of 15 residues. CDR3 residues: CASSLQLQGQAEQYV. The CDR3 DNA reads TGTGCCAGCAGCCTACAACTACAAGGACAGGCGGAGCAGTACGTC.

This chain uses TRBV21-1 with TRBJ1-3; the D segment call TRBD1 is taken from the table without a DNA check. TRBV21-1 constitutes a pseudogene. CDR3 size: 17 residues. The CDR3 DNA follows: TGTGCCAGCAGCAAGAGAAAGACAGGGGACTCTGGAAACACCATATATTTT. Translated, it gives CASSKRKTGDSGNTIYF.

As concerns this clone: A much bigger clone sits one base away, suggesting this may be a read error. The rearrangement uses TRBV12-3 or TRBV12-4 and TRBJ1-1, with D tentatively TRBD1 (5 bases). V lost 2 bases and J lost 1, with 5 bases in between. The CDR3 contains 13 residues. The CDR3 is CASSLTGNTEAFF. The DNA of the CDR3 is TGTGCCAGCAGTTTAACAGGGAACACTGAAGCTTTCTTT.

This chain joins TRBV9 and TRBJ2-3, with 9 bases fitting TRBD2. The V gene end was trimmed by 6 bases and the J gene end by 2 bases; junction bases not matched to a gene: 7. The CDR3 is 15 amino acids. Looked up from germline, CDR1 is SGDLS and CDR2 is YYNGEE. As DNA, the CDR3 is TGTGCCAGCACCACAGCGGGGGGCCACACAGATACGCAGTATTTT. Protein: CASTTAGGHTDTQYF.

The V and J genes are TRBV6-6 and TRBJ1-1; D might be TRBD1 (5 bases). This CDR3 contains 14 residues. V was shortened by 0 bases and J by 4 bases, with 9 bases between the two germline ends. Per germline, CDR1 MNHNY and CDR2 SVGAGI (reference sequence). This CDR3 reads CASSYSEGATEAFF. The CDR3, as DNA: TGTGCCAGCAGTTACTCGGAAGGGGCCACTGAAGCTTTCTTT.

This chain connects TRBV27 to TRBJ1-6, with 7 bases fitting TRBD1. This CDR3 comprises 16 residues. Germline values: CDR1 MNHEY, CDR2 SMNVEV (reference sequence). Trimming at V came to 7 bases and at J to 7 bases, leaving 13 bases not matched to a gene. The CDR3 coding sequence is TGTGCCAGCACCATCCTAAGACAGGGCAACAATTCACCCCTCCACTTT. Protein sequence: CASTILRQGNNSPLHF.

The V gene is TRBV7-2, the J gene TRBJ1-5; no firm D call. The CDR3 is 15 residues long. V lost 4 bases and J 4 bases, leaving 14 bases between the germline ends. Germline values: CDR1 SGHTA, CDR2 FQGNSA. The CDR3 sequence: CASSSGRSGNQPQHF. In nucleotides, the CDR3 is TGTGCCAGCAGCTCGGGCAGGTCGGGAAATCAGCCCCAGCATTTT.

The chain uses TRBV5-5 and TRBJ1-1, with 8 bases aligning to TRBD1. The V gene's germline CDR1 is SGHKS and CDR2 YYEKEE (reference sequence). Trimming removed 4 bases from V and 9 bases from J; junction bases left unmatched: 5. The CDR3 spans 12 residues. CDR3 sequence reads: CASSQGQGKAFF. CDR3 bases: TGTGCCAGCAGCCAAGGACAGGGTAAAGCTTTCTTT. Combining the CDR3 with reference TRBV5-5 and TRBJ1-1 gives the whole variable domain DAGVTQSPTHLIKTRGQQVTLRCSPISGHKSVSWYQQVLGQGPQFIFQYYEKEERGRGNFPDRFSARQFPNYSSELNVNALLLGDSALYLCASSQGQGKAFFGQGTRLTVV.

The chain uses TRBV24-1 and TRBJ2-5, with 7 bases fitting TRBD1. Per the germline V gene, CDR1 is KGHDR and CDR2 is SFDVKD. The CDR3 extends over 15 amino acids. V was pared by 4 bases and J by 0 bases, with 4 bases of the junction left unmatched. The chain's CDR3 is CATSEQDRDQETQYF. The CDR3, as DNA: TGTGCCACCAGTGAGCAAGACAGGGACCAAGAGACCCAGTACTTC.

This sequence joins TRBV4-1 and TRBJ1-4; unclear D gene. V shed 1 base and J shed 7 bases, with 4 bases lying between them. The CDR3 is 12 residues long. Germline assignment: CDR1 MGHRA and CDR2 YSYEKL. The CDR3 region has the DNA TGCGCCAGCAGCCAAGCAGGTGAAAAACTGTTTTTT. It is translated as CASSQAGEKLFF.

This chain joins TRBV6-5 and TRBJ1-4; no reliable D call. V was clipped by 7 bases and J by 5 bases, with 8 bases between them. CDR1 is MNHEY and CDR2 is SVGAGI in the germline V gene. This CDR3 has 12 residues. The CDR3 DNA is TGTGCCAGCACGGCTAGCAATGAAAAACTGTTTTTT. It codes for CASTASNEKLFF.

This chain uses TRBV18 with TRBJ2-7; 8 positions match TRBD2. Germline values: CDR1 KGHSH, CDR2 LQKENI. V trimming: 0 bases; J trimming: 5 bases; junction bases outside the gene matches: 3. The CDR3 covers 14 residues. The CDR3, as DNA: TGTGCCAGCTCACCACCTAGCGGGGACCACGAGCAGTACTTC. This encodes CASSPPSGDHEQYF.

V usage is TRBV4-1 and J usage is TRBJ1-6; 12 bases match TRBD1. V was pared by 2 bases and J by 7 bases, with 6 bases of the junction left unmatched. Per the germline V gene, CDR1 is MGHRA and CDR2 is YSYEKL. This CDR3 has 17 residues. CDR3 DNA: TGCGCCAGCAGCCAAAACCGGGACAGGGGGCTAAATTCACCCCTCCACTTT. Its protein is CASSQNRDRGLNSPLHF.

The chain recombines TRBV24-1 with TRBJ1-4; 7 bases match TRBD1. Germline V lookup: CDR1 KGHDR, CDR2 SFDVKD. The CDR3 is 15 residues long. The J segment lost 3 bases and the V segment lost 4 bases, leaving 4 bases of the junction unmatched. The DNA of the CDR3 is TGTGCCACCAGTGACCGACAGGGACCTAATGAAAAACTGTTTTTT. Its translation is CATSDRQGPNEKLFF.

The chain links TRBV10-3 to TRBJ2-3; 9 bases align to TRBD2. The CDR3 totals 14 residues. The junction had 11 bases not matched to a gene; V was cut back by 10 bases and J by 6 bases. The germline V gene has CDR1 ENHRY and CDR2 SYGVKD. The CDR3 nucleotides are TGTGCCACCCTGGGAGGCGGGGGGGTTGATACGCAGTATTTT. It yields the protein CATLGGGGVDTQYF.

The count of this clone is one. V is TRBV11-2 and J is TRBJ1-2, with D possibly matching TRBD1 (6 bases). The V gene lost 5 bases and the J gene lost 4 bases, with 14 bases spanning the gap. This CDR3 contains 14 residues. Germline-derived CDR1 and CDR2 are SGHAT and FQNNGV. CDR3 region: CASSPAGQLYGYTF. As DNA, the CDR3 is TGTGCCAGCAGCCCGGCAGGACAGCTCTATGGCTACACCTTC.

This clone is a singleton in its sample. This chain uses TRBV6-2 or TRBV6-3 with TRBJ2-1; 7 positions match TRBD1. The CDR3 spans 14 residues. In germline, CDR1 is MNHEY, CDR2 SVGEGT. The J segment lost 5 bases and the V segment lost 5 bases, leaving 6 bases of the junction unmatched. Here the CDR3 reads CASSDRVGNNEQFF. In DNA form, the CDR3 reads TGTGCCAGCAGTGACAGGGTAGGGAACAATGAGCAGTTCTTC.

The V and J genes are TRBV18 and TRBJ2-2, with TRBD2 as a possible D gene (5 bases). V gave up 6 bases and J gave up 0 bases, with 17 bases separating them. The CDR3 loop spans 17 amino acids. CDR1 and CDR2 (germline): KGHSH, LQKENI. The chain's CDR3 is CASSHGEVTSNTGELFF. CDR3 DNA sequence: TGTGCCAGCTCCCACGGGGAAGTCACTTCGAACACCGGGGAGCTGTTTTTT.

The chain carries TRBV4-3 and TRBJ1-4, with D maybe TRBD1 (5 bases). The germline V gene encodes CDR1 LGHNA and CDR2 YSLEER. CDR3 size: 15 residues. The V gene lost 0 bases and the J gene lost 6 bases, with 11 bases spanning the gap. CDR3: CASSQESTDDEKLFF. For the CDR3, the DNA is TGCGCCAGCAGCCAAGAGTCGACAGATGATGAAAAACTGTTTTTT.